This T cell receptor (beta chain) was profiled in a study of T cells after yellow fever vaccination. Broader study findings: After the booster, roughly 96% of CD4 and about nine tenths of CD8 primary-response clones were re-detected. Though weaker, the secondary response peaked faster, on day 5 versus 15.

5'RACE template switching added a universal primer site and UMIs to TCR cDNA. MiXCR, applied by TCRdb to the 5' RACE reads, yields one record per CDR3 protein. This table holds fewer than 450,000 distinct CDR3 sequences, more than 9% found once. Worth noting for this clonotype: The antigen is unknown.

V lost 4 bases and J lost 5, with 24 bases in between. CDR1 is SGHDT, CDR2 YYEEEE, per germline. The CDR3 is made up of 18 amino acids. The source of this sequence is a man in his late teens or twenties who received the YFV17D yellow fever vaccine. The material sequenced was PBMCs, taken on the day of the first yellow fever vaccination. The V gene is TRBV5-6, the J gene TRBJ1-4, with a weak D call TRBD1 (6 bases). The CDR3 loop reads CASSQLLSRGALNEKLFF. DNA for the CDR3: TGTGCCAGCAGCCAGCTTTTAAGTCGGGGGGCGTTGAATGAAAAACTGTTTTTT.